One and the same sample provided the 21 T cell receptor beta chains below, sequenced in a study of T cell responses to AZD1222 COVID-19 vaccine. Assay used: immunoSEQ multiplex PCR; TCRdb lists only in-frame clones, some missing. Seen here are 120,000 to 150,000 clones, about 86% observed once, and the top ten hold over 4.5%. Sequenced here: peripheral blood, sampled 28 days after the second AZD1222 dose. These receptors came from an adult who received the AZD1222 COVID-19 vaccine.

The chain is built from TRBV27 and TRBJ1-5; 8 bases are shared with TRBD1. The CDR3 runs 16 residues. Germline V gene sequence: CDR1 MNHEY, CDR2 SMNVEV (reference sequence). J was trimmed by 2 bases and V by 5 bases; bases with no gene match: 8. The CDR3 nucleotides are TGTGCCAGCAGTCCCTCCGGACAGGGTGGCAATCAGCCCCAGCATTTT. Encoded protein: CASSPSGQGGNQPQHF.

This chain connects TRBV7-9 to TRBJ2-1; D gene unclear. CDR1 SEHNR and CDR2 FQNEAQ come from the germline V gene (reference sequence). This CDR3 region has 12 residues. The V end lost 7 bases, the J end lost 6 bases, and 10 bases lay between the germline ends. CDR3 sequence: CASTPPANEQFF. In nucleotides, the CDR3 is TGTGCCAGCACCCCGCCCGCCAATGAGCAGTTCTTC.

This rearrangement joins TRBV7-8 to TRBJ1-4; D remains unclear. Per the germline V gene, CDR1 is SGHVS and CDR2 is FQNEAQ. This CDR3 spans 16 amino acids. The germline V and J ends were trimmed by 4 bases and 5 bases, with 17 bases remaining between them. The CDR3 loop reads CASSYVRGSLNEKLFF. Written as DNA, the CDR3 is TGTGCCAGCAGCTACGTCAGAGGGTCCTTAAATGAAAAACTGTTTTTT.

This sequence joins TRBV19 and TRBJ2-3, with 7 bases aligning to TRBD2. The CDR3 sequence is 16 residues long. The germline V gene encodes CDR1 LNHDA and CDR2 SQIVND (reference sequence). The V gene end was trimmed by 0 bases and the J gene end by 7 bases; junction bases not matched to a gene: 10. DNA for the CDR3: TGTGCCAGTAGTATAGATGGGGAGGGAAAAGGTTATACGCAGTATTTT. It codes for CASSIDGEGKGYTQYF.

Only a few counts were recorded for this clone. The chain's CDR3 is CASTALGTSGTADTQYF. The CDR3 DNA sequence: TGCGCCAGCACTGCCTTGGGGACTAGCGGGACGGCAGATACGCAGTATTTT. The rearrangement joins TRBV5-1 to TRBJ2-3; TRBD2 agrees at 13 bases. After removal of 6 bases from V and 4 bases from J, the junction contained 11 bases not matched to a gene. CDR1 and CDR2 (germline): SGHRS, YFSETQ. CDR3 length equals 17 residues.

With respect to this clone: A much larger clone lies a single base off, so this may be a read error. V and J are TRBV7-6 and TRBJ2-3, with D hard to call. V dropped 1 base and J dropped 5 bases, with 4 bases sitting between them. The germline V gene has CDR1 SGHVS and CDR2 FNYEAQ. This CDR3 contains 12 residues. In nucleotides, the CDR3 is TGTGCCAGCAGCTTAGTGGGAGATACGCAGTATTTT. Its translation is CASSLVGDTQYF.

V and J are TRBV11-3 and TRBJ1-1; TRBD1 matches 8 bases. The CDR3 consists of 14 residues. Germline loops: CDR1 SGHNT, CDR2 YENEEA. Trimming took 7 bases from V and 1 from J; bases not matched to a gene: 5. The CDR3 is CASNRQGANTEAFF. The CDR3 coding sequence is TGTGCCAGCAATCGTCAGGGGGCGAACACTGAAGCTTTCTTT.

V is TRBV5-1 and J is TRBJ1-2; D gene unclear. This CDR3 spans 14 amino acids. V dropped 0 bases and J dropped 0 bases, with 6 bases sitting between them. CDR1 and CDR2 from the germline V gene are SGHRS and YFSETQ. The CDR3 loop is CASSLESPNYGYTF. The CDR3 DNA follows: TGCGCCAGCAGCTTGGAAAGCCCTAACTATGGCTACACCTTC.

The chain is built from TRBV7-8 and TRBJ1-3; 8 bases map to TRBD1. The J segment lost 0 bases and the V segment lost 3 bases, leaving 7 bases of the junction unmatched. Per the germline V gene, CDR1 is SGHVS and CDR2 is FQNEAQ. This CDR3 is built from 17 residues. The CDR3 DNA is TGTGCCAGCAGCTTGGCCCGACAGGGGTACTCTGGAAACACCATATATTTT. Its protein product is CASSLARQGYSGNTIYF.

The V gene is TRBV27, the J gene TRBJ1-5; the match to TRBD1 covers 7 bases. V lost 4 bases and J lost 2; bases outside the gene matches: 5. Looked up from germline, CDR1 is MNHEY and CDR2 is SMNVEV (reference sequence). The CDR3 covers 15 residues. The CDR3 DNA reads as TGTGCCAGCAGTTCCCAAGGACAGGGCAATCAGCCCCAGCATTTT. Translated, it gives CASSSQGQGNQPQHF.

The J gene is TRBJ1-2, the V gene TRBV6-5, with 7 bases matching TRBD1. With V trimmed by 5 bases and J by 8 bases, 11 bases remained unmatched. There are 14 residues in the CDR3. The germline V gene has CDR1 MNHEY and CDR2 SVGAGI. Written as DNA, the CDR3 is TGTGCCAGCAGTCCTCTTACAGGGGACGAGGGCTACACCTTC. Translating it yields CASSPLTGDEGYTF.

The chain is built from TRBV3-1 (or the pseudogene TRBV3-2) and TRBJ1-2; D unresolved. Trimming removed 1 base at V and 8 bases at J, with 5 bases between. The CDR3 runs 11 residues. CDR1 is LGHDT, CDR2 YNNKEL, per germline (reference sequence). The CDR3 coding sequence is TGTGCCAGCAGCCAAGTCGGAGGCTACACCTTC. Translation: CASSQVGGYTF.

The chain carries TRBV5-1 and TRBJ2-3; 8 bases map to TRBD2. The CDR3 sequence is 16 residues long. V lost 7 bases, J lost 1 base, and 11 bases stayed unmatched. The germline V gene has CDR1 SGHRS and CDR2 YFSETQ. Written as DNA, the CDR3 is TGCGCCAGCTTCCCCGGGAATAGCGGGGGCACAGATACGCAGTATTTT. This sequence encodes CASFPGNSGGTDTQYF.

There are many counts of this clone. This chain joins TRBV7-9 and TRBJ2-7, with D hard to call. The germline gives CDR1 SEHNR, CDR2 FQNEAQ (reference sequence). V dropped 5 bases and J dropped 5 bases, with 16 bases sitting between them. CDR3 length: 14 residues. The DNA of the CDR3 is TGTGCCAGCAGCGCACGTGGGGATTCGGACGAGCAGTACTTC. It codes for CASSARGDSDEQYF.

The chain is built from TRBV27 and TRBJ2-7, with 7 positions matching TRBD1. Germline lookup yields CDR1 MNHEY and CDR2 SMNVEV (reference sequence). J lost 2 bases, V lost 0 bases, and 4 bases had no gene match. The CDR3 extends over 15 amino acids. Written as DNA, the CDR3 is TGTGCCAGCAGTTTATCGAAGGGACAGCCCTACGAGCAGTACTTC. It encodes CASSLSKGQPYEQYF.

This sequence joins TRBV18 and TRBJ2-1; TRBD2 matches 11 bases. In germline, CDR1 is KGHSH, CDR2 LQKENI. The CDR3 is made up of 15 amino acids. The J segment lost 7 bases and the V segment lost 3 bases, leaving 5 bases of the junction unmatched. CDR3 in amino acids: CASSPELAGANEQFF. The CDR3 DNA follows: TGTGCCAGCTCACCCGAACTAGCGGGAGCAAATGAGCAGTTCTTC.

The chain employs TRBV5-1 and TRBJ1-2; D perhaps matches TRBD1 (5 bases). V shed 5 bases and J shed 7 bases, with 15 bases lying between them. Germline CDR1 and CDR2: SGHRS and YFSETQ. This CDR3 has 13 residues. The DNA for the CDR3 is TGCGCCAGCAGAGAAGGGGCCGATGGTGGCTACACCTTC. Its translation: CASREGADGGYTF.

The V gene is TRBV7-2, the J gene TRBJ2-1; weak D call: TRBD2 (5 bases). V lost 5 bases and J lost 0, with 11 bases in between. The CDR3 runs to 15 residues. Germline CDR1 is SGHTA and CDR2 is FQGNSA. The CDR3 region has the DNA TGTGCCAGCAGCCCGCCCCGGGGCTCCTACAATGAGCAGTTCTTC. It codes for CASSPPRGSYNEQFF. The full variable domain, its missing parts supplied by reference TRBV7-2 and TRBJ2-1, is GAGVSQSPSNKVTEKGKDVELRCDPISGHTALYWYRQSLGQGLEFLIYFQGNSAPDKSGLPSDRFSAERTGGSVSTLTIQRTQQEDSAVYLCASSPPRGSYNEQFFGPGTRLTVL.

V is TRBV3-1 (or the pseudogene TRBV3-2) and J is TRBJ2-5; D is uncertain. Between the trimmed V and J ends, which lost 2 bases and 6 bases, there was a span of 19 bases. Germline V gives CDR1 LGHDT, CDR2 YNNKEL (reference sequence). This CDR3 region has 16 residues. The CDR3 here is CASSQPLGPSRQTQYF. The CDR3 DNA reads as TGTGCCAGCAGCCAACCCCTGGGCCCCTCGAGGCAGACCCAGTACTTC.

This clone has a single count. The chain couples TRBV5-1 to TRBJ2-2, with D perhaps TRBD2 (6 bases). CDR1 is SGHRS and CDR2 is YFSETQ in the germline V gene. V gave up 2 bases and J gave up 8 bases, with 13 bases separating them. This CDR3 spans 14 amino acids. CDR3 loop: CASSLPGVTGELFF. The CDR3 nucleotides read TGCGCCAGCAGCTTACCGGGGGTAACGGGGGAGCTGTTTTTT.

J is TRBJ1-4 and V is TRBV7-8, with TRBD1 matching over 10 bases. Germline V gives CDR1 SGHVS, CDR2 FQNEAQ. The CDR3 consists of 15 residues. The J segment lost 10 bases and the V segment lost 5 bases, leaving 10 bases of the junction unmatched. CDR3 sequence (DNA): TGTGCCAGCAGCGCCACCGGGACAGGGGAGGTAAAACTGTTTTTT. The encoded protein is CASSATGTGEVKLFF.